This TCR beta chain was documented in a study of cytomegalovirus exposure and HLA in healthy donors. On the study more broadly: A later analysis reported the 120 or so validation repertoires used the same platform as the approximately 700 first-cohort repertoires. General study findings and limits: The majority of TCR sequences were rare, yet some public TCRs appeared in many donors. The classifier, whose performance was assessed in both the original and validation cohorts, reportedly diagnosed cytomegalovirus status with high specificity and sensitivity.

Concerning this clone itself: What it binds is not known.

The germline CDR1 and CDR2 sequences are SGHRS and YFSETQ. V shed 0 bases and J shed 5 bases, with 14 bases lying between them. The CDR3 length is 15 residues. The assay was immunoSEQ multiplex PCR, and TCRdb's table has in-frame clones only and misses some. Of 300,000 to 450,000 clones listed, approximately 90% are singletons. The V gene is TRBV5-1, the J gene TRBJ2-5, with no clear D. Sequencing input: PBMCs. The TCR comes from a woman aged 18-29 years in good health and CMV-seronegative. The CDR3 sequence: CASSLDRVRAETQYF. The CDR3 nucleotides read TGCGCCAGCAGCTTGGATCGGGTTCGAGCGGAGACCCAGTACTTC. Together with reference TRBV5-1 and TRBJ2-5, the CDR3 gives the full variable domain: KAGVTQTPRYLIKTRGQQVTLSCSPISGHRSVSWYQQTPGQGLQFLFEYFSETQRNKGNFPGRFSGRQFSNSRSEMNVSTLELGDSALYLCASSLDRVRAETQYFGPGTRLLVL.